What follows is one T cell receptor beta chain and its context. As yet, its antigen is unknown. Germline CDR1 is SGHRS and CDR2 is YFSETQ. CDR3 size: 13 residues. Addition of UMIs with a 6-nucleotide sample barcode was achieved by template switching. Following a re-call of the 5' RACE reads, TCRdb has one entry per CDR3 protein and lacks DNA. The table counts 90,000 to 110,000 distinct CDR3 sequences; 9.5% to 15% lies in the top ten. This sample was included in a study of monozygotic twins with inflammatory bowel disease. Overall study findings and caveats: The data did not back a single strong IBD-associated clonotype or signal.

The sample taken for sequencing was blood. The sequence came from a human donor with ulcerative colitis or Crohn's disease, or a healthy co-twin of an affected twin (not recorded which). The chain carries TRBV5-1 and TRBJ1-5; the TRBD1 assignment by TCRdb is unverifiable without DNA. The CDR3 region is CASSLGRDQPQHF.